A single TCR beta chain is shown here with its context. There is no known antigen for this receptor. Base quality data are lacking; no much larger clone is found one base away. This sample is drawn from a study of shared clonotypes between healthy human individuals (TCRdb year 2020). In the study overall: Two women and a few men aged 18 to 49 years were included in the cohort. To estimate repertoire size and how much clonotypes are shared between individuals, the study performed deep sequencing of blood TCR repertoires from roughly five healthy adults. Each donor's leukapheresis produced roughly between about 0.8 and 8.9 billion PBMCs. Different laboratories and diverse techniques were used to prepare libraries and sequence TCR repertoires, to increase sequencing depth and limit assay-specific biases. For each donor, CD4 naive and CD4 memory were each run on three plates, CD8 naive on two plates, and CD8 memory on one plate.

What the authors observed across the whole study: Higher generation probabilities were observed for clonotypes shared by all four sorted-subset donors than for non-shared clonotypes. Even with the large sequencing depth, rarefaction of the sorted-subset datasets indicated that sequencing was incomplete. Because the study included a small number of donors, the genetic and exposure-history diversity represented was limited. Roughly 5% of naive CD4, 3.5% of naive CD8, about 2.5% of memory CD4, and around 0.42% of memory CD8 clonotypes were shared across several donors. Only blood was sampled, and tissue TCR repertoires likely differ from those in blood. Naive subsets generally had larger estimated clonotype richness than memory subsets did. Pairwise subsampling indicated that sequencing depth was expected to affect the degree of clonotype sharing among donors.

Using the deep immunoSEQ assay, TCR CDR3 regions were amplified from genomic DNA by multiplex PCR. For each cell subset, the extracted genomic DNA was distributed evenly across all wells of several immunoSEQ 96-well plates, and each plate served as one replicate. For sorted subsets, each replicate PCR was loaded with around 220 ng genomic DNA, equivalent to 25,000 to 35,000 T cell genomes. Purified libraries were measured with a Qubit 3.0 fluorometer, size-checked on a Bioanalyzer 2100, and measured again with the KAPA Library Quantification kit. Every immunoSEQ 96-well plate was sequenced on a dedicated single-read 150-cycle Illumina NextSeq 550 flow cell. Regarding the original processing steps: The immunoSEQ output contained only junctional sequences without quality scores, so filtering could not match that applied to full-length reads. To assign V/J genes and CDR3, sequences were annotated against IMGT germline references using PyIR, a Python wrapper for IgBLAST v1.9. Reads were removed for weak V/J assignments (E-value above 1e-6), missing CDR3, stop codons, out-of-frame junctions, or ambiguous translated residues. V3J clonotypes were defined as sequences sharing an identical inferred V gene, J gene, and CDR3 amino acid sequence. Percentage overlap between repertoires was calculated by dividing the number of shared unique clonotypes by the size of the smaller repertoire. Richness of each repertoire was evaluated using RTK rarefaction, the Chao1 estimator, and Recon v2.1 estimates of unobserved clonotypes. For all TCRbeta clonotypes obtained by the gDNA method from a few donors, generation probabilities were computed with OLGA. As stored in TCRdb, this immuneACCESS dataset retains in-frame rearrangements with V and J assigned. A fraction of the clones does not appear; measured against another copy, unresolved V genes explain less than half of the discrepancy, and the remainder lacks a known reason. V and J calls and clone size are copied from that table; D and trimming were computed from the DNA. The sample table contains a few million clones; only one count was recorded for around 92% of them. The biggest ten clones account for around 0.4% of the sample.

The germline V gene provides CDR1 SGHAT and CDR2 FQNNGV. Germline trimming amounts to 4 bases on V and 8 bases on J, with 8 as the count of junction bases outside the gene matches. The CDR3, from cysteine to phenylalanine, totals 16 residues. The only DNA kept is the CDR3, 48 bases in frame from the first base. The donors were healthy, HIV-negative adults who had no recently reported acute infections or vaccinations. All donors were Caucasian adults living in Nashville, Tennessee, USA. Magnetic negative selection was used to enrich CD4+ T cells, after which naive cells were positively selected on CD45RA and the negative fraction became the memory subset. After blood collection by leukapheresis, PBMCs were isolated using Ficoll-Histopaque density gradient centrifugation and then cryopreserved in the vapor phase of liquid nitrogen. Purity and quantity of every magnetically sorted T cell population were checked by analytical flow cytometry. Each sorted fraction had its genomic DNA isolated and then quantified by UV absorbance on a Nanodrop 2000c.

The chain is encoded by TRBV11-2 joined to TRBJ2-1; 13 junctional bases match TRBD2. This receptor was identified in a man aged 18 to 29 in good health. Some clones in this sample may be carry-over from other donors' samples. The source material was naive CD4+ T cells from PBMCs. Explained via the paper, the cell subset or site label denotes: CD45RA+ positively selected. Here the CDR3 is given as CASSSLLAGGPHEQFF. The DNA is TGTGCCAGCAGCTCTCTACTAGCGGGAGGGCCACATGAGCAGTTCTTC.